This record covers a single T cell receptor (beta chain). Its antigen is undetermined. The whole isolated RNA underwent reverse transcription, so sequencing captured expressed TCRB transcripts. Profiled with immunoSEQ multiplex PCR; TCRdb holds only in-frame clones, not every one. In the table there are 640,000 or so clones, around 15% of which are singletons. Germline V CDR1 and CDR2: MNHNS, SASEGT. The V end was cut by 7 bases, the J end by 0 bases, with 12 bases between. The CDR3 loop spans 14 amino acids. The data were taken from a study of beta chain features in type 1 diabetes. Broader study findings: For cells with high TCR expression, cDNA sequencing could yield over-representation. In all four CD4+ subsets, TCRB CDR3 length was significantly, moderately reduced in type 1 diabetes. Whether TCRB rearrangement is influenced by HLA type was left unresolved in this analysis. PCR might favor shorter templates, equally in patients and controls.

V usage is TRBV6-1 and J usage is TRBJ2-5; no definite D call. This TCR was recovered from a young man with type 1 diabetes. Sequencing was done on a sample of naive CD4+ T cells from blood. DNA of the CDR3: TGTGCCAGCACGGTCAGAAGTAACCAAGAGACCCAGTACTTC. Its protein is CASTVRSNQETQYF.